The TCR beta chain described here comes from a study of pediatric ulcerative colitis. Study summary: Most patients had pancolitis, and two had left-sided colitis.

The method was immunoSEQ multiplex PCR; TCRdb's version includes in-frame clones alone and lacks a portion of them. The sample holds around 65,000 clones, 75% to 85% seen once. Germline CDR1 reads LGHNA; CDR2 reads YNFKEQ. The CDR3 is made up of 15 amino acids. Trimming pared 0 bases from V and 5 bases from J, leaving 13 bases between. The sequence derives from a boy aged 5 to 17 with moderate ulcerative colitis. The chain couples TRBV4-2 to TRBJ1-2; a weak D match, TRBD1 (5 bases). Sequencing was performed on blood. DNA of the CDR3: TGTGCCAGCAGCCAAGAAGACGCGGGGCAGTATGGCTACACCTTC. Residues: CASSQEDAGQYGYTF.